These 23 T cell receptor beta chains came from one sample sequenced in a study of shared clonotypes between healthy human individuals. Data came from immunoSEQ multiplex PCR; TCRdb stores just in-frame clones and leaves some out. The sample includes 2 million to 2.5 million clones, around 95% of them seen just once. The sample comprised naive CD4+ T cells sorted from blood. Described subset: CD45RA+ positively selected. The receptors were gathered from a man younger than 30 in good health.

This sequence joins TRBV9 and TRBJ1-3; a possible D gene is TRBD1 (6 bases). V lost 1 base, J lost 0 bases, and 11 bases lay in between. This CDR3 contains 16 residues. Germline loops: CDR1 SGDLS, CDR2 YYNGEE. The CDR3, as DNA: TGTGCCAGCAGCGTAATGCCGGACAGCTCTGGAAACACCATATATTTT. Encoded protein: CASSVMPDSSGNTIYF.

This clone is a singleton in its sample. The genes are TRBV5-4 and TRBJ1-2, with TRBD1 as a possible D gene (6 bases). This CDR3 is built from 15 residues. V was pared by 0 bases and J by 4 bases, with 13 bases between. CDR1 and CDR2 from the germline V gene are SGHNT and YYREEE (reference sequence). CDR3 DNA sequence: TGTGCCAGCAGCTTGGCTTCGGGGGCCCCCTATGGCTACACCTTC. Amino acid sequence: CASSLASGAPYGYTF.

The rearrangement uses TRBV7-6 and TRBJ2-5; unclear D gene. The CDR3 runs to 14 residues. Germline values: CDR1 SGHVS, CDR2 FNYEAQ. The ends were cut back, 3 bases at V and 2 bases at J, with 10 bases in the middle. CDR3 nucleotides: TGTGCCAGCAGCTTTACGGGTCGGCAAGAGACCCAGTACTTC. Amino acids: CASSFTGRQETQYF. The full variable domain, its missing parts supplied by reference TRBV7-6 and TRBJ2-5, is GAGVSQSPRYKVTKRGQDVALRCDPISGHVSLYWYRQALGQGPEFLTYFNYEAQQDKSGLPNDRFSAERPEGSISTLTIQRTEQRDSAMYRCASSFTGRQETQYFGPGTRLLVL.

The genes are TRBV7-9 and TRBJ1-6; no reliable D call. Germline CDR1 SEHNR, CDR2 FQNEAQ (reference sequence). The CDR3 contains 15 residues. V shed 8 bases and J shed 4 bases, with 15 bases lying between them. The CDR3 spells CASGLLDGYNSPLHF. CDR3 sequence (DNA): TGTGCCAGCGGGTTACTCGATGGATATAATTCACCCCTCCACTTT.

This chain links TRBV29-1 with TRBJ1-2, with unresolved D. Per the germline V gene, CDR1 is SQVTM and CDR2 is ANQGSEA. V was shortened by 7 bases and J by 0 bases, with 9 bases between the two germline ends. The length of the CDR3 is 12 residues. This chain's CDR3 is CSAVGSNYGYTF. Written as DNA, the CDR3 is TGCAGCGCCGTGGGGTCTAACTATGGCTACACCTTC.

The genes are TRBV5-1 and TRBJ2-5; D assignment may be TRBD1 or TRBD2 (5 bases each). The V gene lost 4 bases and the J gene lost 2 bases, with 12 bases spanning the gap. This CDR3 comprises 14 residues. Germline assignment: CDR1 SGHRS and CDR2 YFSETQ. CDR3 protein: CASSPSGPQETQYF. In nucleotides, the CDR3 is TGCGCCAGCAGCCCTTCGGGACCACAAGAGACCCAGTACTTC.

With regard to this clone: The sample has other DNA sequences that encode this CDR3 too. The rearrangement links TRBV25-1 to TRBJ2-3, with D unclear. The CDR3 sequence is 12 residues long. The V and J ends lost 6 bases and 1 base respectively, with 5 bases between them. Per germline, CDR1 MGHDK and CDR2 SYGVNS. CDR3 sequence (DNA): TGTGCCAGCAGGGGTGGCACAGATACGCAGTATTTT. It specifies CASRGGTDTQYF.

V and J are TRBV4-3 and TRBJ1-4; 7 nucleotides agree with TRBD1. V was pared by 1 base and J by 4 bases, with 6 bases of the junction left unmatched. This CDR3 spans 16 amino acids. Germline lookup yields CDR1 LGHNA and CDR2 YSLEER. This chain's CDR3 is CASSQVGTAYNEKLFF. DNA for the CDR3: TGCGCCAGCAGCCAAGTAGGGACAGCTTATAATGAAAAACTGTTTTTT.

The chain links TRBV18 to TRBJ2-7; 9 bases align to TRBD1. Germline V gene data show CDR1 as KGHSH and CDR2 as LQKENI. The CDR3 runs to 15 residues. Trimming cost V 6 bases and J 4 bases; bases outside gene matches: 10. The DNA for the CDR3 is TGTGCCAGCTCGCGGACAGGGGACATCCCATACGAGCAGTACTTC. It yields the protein CASSRTGDIPYEQYF.

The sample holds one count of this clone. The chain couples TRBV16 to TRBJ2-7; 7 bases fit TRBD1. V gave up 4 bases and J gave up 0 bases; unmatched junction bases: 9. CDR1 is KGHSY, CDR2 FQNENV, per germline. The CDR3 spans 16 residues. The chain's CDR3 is CASSPRTGPTSYEQYF. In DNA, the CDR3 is TGTGCCAGCAGCCCCCGGACAGGCCCTACCTCCTACGAGCAGTACTTC.

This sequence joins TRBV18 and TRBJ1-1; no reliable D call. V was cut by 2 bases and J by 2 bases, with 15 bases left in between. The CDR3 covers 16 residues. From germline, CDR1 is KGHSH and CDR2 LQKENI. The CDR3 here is CASSPESPTKNTEAFF. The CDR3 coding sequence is TGTGCCAGCTCACCAGAAAGCCCGACAAAAAACACTGAAGCTTTCTTT.

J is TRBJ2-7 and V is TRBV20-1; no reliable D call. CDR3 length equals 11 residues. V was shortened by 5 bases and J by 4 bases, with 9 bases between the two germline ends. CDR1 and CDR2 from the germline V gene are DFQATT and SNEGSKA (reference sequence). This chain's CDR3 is CSALTAYEQYF. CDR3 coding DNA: TGCAGTGCTCTGACCGCGTACGAGCAGTACTTC.

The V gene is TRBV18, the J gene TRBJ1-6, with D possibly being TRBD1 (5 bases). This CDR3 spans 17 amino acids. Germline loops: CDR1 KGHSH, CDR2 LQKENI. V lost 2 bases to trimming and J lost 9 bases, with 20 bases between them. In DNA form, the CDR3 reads TGTGCCAGCTCACCAGTTGGATGGCCGGGCGGGGGTTCACCCCTCCACTTT. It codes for CASSPVGWPGGGSPLHF.

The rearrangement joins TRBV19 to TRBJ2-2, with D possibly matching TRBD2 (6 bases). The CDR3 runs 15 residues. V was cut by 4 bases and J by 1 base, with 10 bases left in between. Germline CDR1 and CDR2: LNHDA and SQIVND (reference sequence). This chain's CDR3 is CASSRTSRNTGELFF. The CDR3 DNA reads TGTGCCAGTAGTAGAACTAGCAGGAACACCGGGGAGCTGTTTTTT.

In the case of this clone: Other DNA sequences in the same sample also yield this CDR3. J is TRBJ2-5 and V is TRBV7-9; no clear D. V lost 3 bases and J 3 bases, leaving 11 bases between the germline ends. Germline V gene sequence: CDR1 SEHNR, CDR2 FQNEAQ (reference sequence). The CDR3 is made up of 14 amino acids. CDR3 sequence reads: CASSFSNLKETQYF. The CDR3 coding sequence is TGTGCCAGCAGCTTCTCTAATCTGAAAGAGACCCAGTACTTC.

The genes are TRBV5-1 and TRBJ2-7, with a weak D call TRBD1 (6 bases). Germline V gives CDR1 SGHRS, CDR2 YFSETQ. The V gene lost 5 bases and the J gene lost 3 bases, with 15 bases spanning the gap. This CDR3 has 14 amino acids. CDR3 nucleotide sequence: TGCGCCAGCAGGGCAAGGACGGACAGCTACGAGCAGTACTTC. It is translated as CASRARTDSYEQYF.

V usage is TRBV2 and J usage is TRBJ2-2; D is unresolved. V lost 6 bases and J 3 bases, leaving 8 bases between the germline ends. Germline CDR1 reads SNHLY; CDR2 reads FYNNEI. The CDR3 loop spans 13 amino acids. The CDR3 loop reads CASRLSYTGELFF. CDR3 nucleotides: TGTGCCAGCAGGCTCTCCTACACCGGGGAGCTGTTTTTT.

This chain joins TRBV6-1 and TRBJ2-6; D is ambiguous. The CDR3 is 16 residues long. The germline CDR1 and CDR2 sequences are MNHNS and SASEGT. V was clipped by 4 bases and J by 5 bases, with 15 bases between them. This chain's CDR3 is CASSGGGISWANVLTF. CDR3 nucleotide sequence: TGTGCCAGCAGTGGGGGTGGAATATCGTGGGCCAACGTCCTGACTTTC.

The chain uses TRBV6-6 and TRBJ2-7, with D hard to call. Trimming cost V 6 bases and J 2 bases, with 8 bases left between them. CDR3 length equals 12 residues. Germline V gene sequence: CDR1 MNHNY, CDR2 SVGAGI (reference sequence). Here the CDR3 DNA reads TGTGCCAGCAGGTATCAGACCTACGAGCAGTACTTC. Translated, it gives CASRYQTYEQYF.

The CDR3 loop is CALGTGGGNQPQHF. The CDR3 nucleotides read TGTGCCTTAGGGACAGGGGGCGGCAATCAGCCCCAGCATTTT. The chain has TRBV30 and TRBJ1-5, with TRBD1 matching over 12 bases. CDR1 GTSNPN and CDR2 SVGIG come from the germline V gene (reference sequence). The CDR3 length is 14 residues. Trimming cost V 7 bases and J 2 bases; bases outside gene matches: 3.

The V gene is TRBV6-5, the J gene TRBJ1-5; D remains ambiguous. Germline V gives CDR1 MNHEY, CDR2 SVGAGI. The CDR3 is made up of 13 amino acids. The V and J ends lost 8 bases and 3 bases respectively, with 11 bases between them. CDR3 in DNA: TGTGCCAGCCACTCTGAGAACAATCAGCCCCAGCATTTT. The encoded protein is CASHSENNQPQHF.

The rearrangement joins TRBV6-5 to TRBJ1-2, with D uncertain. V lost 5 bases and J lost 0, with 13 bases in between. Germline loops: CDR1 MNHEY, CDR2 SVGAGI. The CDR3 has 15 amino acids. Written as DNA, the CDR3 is TGTGCCAGCAGTACTTATACGACCACTAACTATGGCTACACCTTC. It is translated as CASSTYTTTNYGYTF.

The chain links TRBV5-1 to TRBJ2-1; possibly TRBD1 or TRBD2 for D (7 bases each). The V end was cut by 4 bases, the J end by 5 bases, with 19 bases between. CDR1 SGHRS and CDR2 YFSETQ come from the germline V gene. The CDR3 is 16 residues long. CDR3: CASSPQGTTEHNEQFF. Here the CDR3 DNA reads TGCGCCAGCAGCCCACAGGGGACTACCGAACACAATGAGCAGTTCTTC.